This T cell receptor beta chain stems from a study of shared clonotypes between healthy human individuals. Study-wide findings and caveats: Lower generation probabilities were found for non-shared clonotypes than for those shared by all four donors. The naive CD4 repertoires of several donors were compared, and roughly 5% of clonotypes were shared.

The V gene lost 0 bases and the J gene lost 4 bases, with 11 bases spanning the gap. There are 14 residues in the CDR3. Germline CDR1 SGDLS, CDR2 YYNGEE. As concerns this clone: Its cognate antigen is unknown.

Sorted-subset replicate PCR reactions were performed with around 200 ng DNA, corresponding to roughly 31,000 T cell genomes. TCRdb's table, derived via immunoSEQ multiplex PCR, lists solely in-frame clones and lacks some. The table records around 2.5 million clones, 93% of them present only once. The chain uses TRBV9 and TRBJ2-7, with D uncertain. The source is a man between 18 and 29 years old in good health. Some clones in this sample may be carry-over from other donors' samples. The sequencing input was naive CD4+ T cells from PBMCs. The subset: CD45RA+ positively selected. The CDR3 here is CASSVGHSDYEQYF. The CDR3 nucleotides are TGTGCCAGCAGCGTAGGTCACTCAGATTACGAGCAGTACTTC.